This T cell receptor (beta chain) derives from a study of blood T cell repertoires in COVID-19. For the study at large: Samples representing acute and convalescent COVID-19 were sourced from the United States, Italy and Spain. T cells, B-cell-depleted T cells, or PBMCs supplied cDNA or gDNA.

This CDR3 has 14 residues. Trimming left V 6 bases short and J 0 bases short, with 12 bases between. Germline V gives CDR1 MNHEY, CDR2 SMNVEV (reference sequence). As originally analysed: Quantification of nucleated cells was approximated via reference gene primer amplification. Profiled with immunoSEQ multiplex PCR; TCRdb holds only in-frame clones, not every one. That table furnishes V, J and clone size, whereas the DNA furnished D and trimming. The data contain some 380,000 clones, more than 65% of them singletons. The chain is built from TRBV27 and TRBJ2-7; tentatively, D is TRBD2 (5 bases). This TCR was sampled from a human donor with acute or convalescent COVID-19. The donor label of this sample is uncertain. What was sequenced was peripheral blood. Written as DNA, the CDR3 is TGTGCCAGCAGGGCCGGGGTAAACTCCTACGAGCAGTACTTC. Amino acids: CASRAGVNSYEQYF.